The T cell receptor (beta chain) under discussion was sequenced for a study of T-cell reconstitution after alpha-beta-depleted transplantation in children. Study-wide findings and caveats: Most T-cell counts and diversity one year after the transplant came from T cells that were newly produced. At day 60, the high TCRbeta diversity found in some patients originated from recipient T cells and thymic progenitors that had survived.

In the case of this clonotype: Its target is unknown.

Unique molecular identifiers were incorporated into the prepared TCRbeta library. One entry per CDR3 protein, called by TCRdb with MiXCR from the PCR reads. The sample includes hundreds of thousands of distinct CDR3 sequences, 20% to 25% of them seen just once. V lost 3 bases, J lost 0 bases, and 14 bases lay in between. CDR3 length: 15 residues. Germline values: CDR1 DFQATT, CDR2 SNEGSKA (reference sequence). This chain connects TRBV20-1 to TRBJ1-1, with D maybe TRBD1 (5 bases). The material sequenced was PBMCs, mostly from graft donor cells, taken 360 days after TCRalphabeta/CD19-depleted stem cell transplant. The source of this sequence is a boy under two years old who had a stem cell transplant for acute myeloid leukemia, so the T cells may come from the graft donor. The CDR3 DNA reads as TGCAGTGCTAGTCAACAGGCCCTATTGAACACTGAAGCTTTCTTT. Its translation is CSASQQALLNTEAFF.